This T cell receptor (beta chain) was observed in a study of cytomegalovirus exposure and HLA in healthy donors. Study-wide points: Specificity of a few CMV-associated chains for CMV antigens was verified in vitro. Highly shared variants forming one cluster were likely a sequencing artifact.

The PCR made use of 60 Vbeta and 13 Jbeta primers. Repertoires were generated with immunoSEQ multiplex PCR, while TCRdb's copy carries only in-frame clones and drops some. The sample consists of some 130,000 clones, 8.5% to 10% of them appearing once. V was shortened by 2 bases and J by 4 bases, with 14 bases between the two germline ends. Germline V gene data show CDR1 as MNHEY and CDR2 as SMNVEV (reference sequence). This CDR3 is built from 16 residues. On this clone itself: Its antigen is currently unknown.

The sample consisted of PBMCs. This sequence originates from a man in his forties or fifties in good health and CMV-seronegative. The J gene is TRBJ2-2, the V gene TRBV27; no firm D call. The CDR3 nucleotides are TGTGCCAGCAGTTTAAGGAGCCCCAGAACCACCGGGGAGCTGTTTTTT. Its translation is CASSLRSPRTTGELFF.